This TCR beta chain was documented in a study of cytomegalovirus exposure and HLA in healthy donors. It was with 60 Vbeta and 13 Jbeta primers that the PCR ran. Assay used: immunoSEQ multiplex PCR; TCRdb lists only in-frame clones, some missing. The sample includes around 170,000 clones, roughly 77% of them seen just once. Study-level results: 87-base-pair reads could not separate some V segments, including TRBV6-2 and TRBV6-3. A link between a missense DCLRE1C variant and TCR beta V- and J-gene trimming emerged from a later analysis. Across HLA loci, a later analysis found differing TCR association rates, with DRB1 most and HLA-C fewest. There were reportedly fewer N-insertions in an Asian-associated ancestry cluster than the approximately 670-donor mean, in a later analysis.

Note on this clone: Its cognate antigen is unknown.

CDR1 MNHEY and CDR2 SVGAGI come from the germline V gene. V lost 5 bases, J lost 11 bases, and 12 bases stayed unmatched. The CDR3 spans 14 residues. Input material: PBMCs. The chain uses TRBV6-5 and TRBJ1-5; 7 bases map to TRBD1. The sequence was collected from a woman in her 30s in good health and CMV-seronegative. The CDR3 nucleotides are TGTGCCAGCAGTGCTCTCTCCACAGGGGTGGCCCAGCATTTT. As protein: CASSALSTGVAQHF.